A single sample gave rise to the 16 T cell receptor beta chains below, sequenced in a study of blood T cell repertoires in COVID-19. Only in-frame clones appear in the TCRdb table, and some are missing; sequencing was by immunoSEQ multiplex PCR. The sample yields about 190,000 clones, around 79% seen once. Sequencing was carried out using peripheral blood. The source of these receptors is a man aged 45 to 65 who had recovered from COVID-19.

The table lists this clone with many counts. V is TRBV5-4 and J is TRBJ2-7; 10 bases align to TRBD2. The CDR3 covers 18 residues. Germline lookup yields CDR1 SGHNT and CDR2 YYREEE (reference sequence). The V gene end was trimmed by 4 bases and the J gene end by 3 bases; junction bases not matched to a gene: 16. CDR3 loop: CASSQNPSGSFLVYEQYF. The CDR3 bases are TGTGCCAGCAGCCAAAATCCTAGCGGGAGCTTCTTAGTCTACGAGCAGTACTTC.

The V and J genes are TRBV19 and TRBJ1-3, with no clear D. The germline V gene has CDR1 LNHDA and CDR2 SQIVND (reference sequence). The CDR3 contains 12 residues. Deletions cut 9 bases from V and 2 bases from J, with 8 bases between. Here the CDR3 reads CASLSPGNTIYF. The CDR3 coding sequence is TGTGCCAGCCTGTCTCCTGGAAACACCATATATTTT.

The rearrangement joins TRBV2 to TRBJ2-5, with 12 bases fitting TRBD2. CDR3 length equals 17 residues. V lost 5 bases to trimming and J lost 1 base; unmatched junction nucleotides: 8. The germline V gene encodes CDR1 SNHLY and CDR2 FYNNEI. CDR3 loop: CASSRTSGNLIQETQYF. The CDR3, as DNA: TGTGCCAGCAGTAGGACTAGCGGGAATCTAATCCAAGAGACCCAGTACTTC.

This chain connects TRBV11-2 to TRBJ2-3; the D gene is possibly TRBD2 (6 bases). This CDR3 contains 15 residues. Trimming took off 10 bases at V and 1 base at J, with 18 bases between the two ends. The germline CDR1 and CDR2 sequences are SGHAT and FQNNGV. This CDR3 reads CATQLQWEGTDTQYF. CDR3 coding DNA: TGTGCCACCCAGCTTCAGTGGGAGGGCACAGATACGCAGTATTTT. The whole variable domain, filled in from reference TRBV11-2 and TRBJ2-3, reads EAGVAQSPRYKIIEKRQSVAFWCNPISGHATLYWYQQILGQGPKLLIQFQNNGVVDDSQLPKDRFSAERLKGVDSTLKIQPAKLEDSAVYLCATQLQWEGTDTQYFGPGTRLTVL.

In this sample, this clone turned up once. CDR3 nucleotide sequence: TGCAGCGTTGAAGATCTTCTAGATACGCAGTATTTT. Translating it yields CSVEDLLDTQYF. The chain employs TRBV29-1 and TRBJ2-3, with unresolved D. Trimming pared 0 bases from V and 5 bases from J, leaving 6 bases between. The CDR3 sequence is 12 residues long. Looked up from germline, CDR1 is SQVTM and CDR2 is ANQGSEA.

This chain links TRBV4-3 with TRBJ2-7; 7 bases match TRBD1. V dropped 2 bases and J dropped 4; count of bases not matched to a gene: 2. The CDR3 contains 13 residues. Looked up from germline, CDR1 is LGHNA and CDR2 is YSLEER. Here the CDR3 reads CASSQQTGYEQYF. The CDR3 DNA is TGCGCCAGCAGCCAACAGACAGGGTACGAGCAGTACTTC.

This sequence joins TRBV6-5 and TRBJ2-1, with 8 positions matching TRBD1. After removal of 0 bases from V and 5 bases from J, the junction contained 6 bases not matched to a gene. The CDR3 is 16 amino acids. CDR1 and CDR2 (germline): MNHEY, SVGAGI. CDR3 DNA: TGTGCCAGCAGTTACTCTGGGACAGGTAACCACAATGAGCAGTTCTTC. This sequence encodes CASSYSGTGNHNEQFF.

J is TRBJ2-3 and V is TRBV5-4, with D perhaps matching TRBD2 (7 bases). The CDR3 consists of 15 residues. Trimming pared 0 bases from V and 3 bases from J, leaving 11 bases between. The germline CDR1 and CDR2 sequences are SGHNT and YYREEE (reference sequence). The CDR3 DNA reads TGTGCCAGCAGCTTGGAAGGGGGAGGGACAGATACGCAGTATTTT. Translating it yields CASSLEGGGTDTQYF.

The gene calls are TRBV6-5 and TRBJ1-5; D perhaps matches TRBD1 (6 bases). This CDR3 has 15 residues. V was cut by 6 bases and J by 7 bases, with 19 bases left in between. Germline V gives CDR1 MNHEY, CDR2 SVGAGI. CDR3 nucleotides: TGTGCCAGCAGGTGGGAGACAGGTTCCAAACAGCCCCAGCATTTT. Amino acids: CASRWETGSKQPQHF.

The CDR3 bases are TGTGCCTGGAGTCCCGGGGTGCCGAACACTGAAGCTTTCTTT. This sequence encodes CAWSPGVPNTEAFF. V is TRBV30 and J is TRBJ1-1; D unclear. The CDR3 spans 14 residues. Germline lookup yields CDR1 GTSNPN and CDR2 SVGIG (reference sequence). V shed 2 bases and J shed 1 base, with 11 bases lying between them. Looking up the rest from reference TRBV30 and TRBJ1-1 gives the full variable domain: SQTIHQWPATLVQPVGSPLSLECTVEGTSNPNLYWYRQAAGRGLQLLFYSVGIGQISSEVPQNLSASRPQDRQFILSSKKLLLSDSGFYLCAWSPGVPNTEAFFGQGTRLTVV.

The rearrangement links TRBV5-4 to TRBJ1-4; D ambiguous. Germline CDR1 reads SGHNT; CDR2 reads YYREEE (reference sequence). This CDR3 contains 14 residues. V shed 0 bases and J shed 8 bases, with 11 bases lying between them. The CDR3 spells CASSLGGTGEKLFF. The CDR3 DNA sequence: TGTGCCAGCAGCTTGGGTGGCACCGGGGAAAAACTGTTTTTT. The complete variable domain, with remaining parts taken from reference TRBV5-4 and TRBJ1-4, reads ETGVTQSPTHLIKTRGQQVTLRCSSQSGHNTVSWYQQALGQGPQFIFQYYREEENGRGNFPPRFSGLQFPNYSSELNVNALELDDSALYLCASSLGGTGEKLFFGSGTQLSVL.

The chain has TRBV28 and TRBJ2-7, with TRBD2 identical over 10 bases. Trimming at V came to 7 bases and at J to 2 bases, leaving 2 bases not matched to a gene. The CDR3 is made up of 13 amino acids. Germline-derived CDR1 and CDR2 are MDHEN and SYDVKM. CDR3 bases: TGTGCCAGCAACGGACTAGCGGCCTACGAGCAGTACTTC. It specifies CASNGLAAYEQYF.

CDR3 sequence (DNA): TGTGCCAGTAGTCCCCGCGTGGACTCCCCCGGGGAGCTGTTTTTT. Protein sequence: CASSPRVDSPGELFF. The rearrangement links TRBV19 to TRBJ2-2; tentatively, D is TRBD2 (5 bases). The CDR3 length is 15 residues. Per the germline V gene, CDR1 is LNHDA and CDR2 is SQIVND (reference sequence). V lost 5 bases to trimming and J lost 6 bases, with 16 bases between them.

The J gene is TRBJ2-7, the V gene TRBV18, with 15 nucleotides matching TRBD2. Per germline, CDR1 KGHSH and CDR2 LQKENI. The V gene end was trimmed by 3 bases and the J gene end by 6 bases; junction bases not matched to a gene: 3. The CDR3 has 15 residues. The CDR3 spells CASSPGLAGGLEQYF. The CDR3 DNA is TGTGCCAGCTCACCCGGACTAGCGGGAGGGCTCGAGCAGTACTTC.

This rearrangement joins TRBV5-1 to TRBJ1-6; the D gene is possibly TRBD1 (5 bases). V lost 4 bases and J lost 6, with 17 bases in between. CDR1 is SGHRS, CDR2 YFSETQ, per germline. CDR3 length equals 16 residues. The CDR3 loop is CASSPISGGGNSPLHF. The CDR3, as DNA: TGCGCCAGCAGCCCCATCTCGGGGGGGGGTAATTCACCCCTCCACTTT. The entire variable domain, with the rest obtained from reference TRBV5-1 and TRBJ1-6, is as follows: KAGVTQTPRYLIKTRGQQVTLSCSPISGHRSVSWYQQTPGQGLQFLFEYFSETQRNKGNFPGRFSGRQFSNSRSEMNVSTLELGDSALYLCASSPISGGGNSPLHFGNGTRLTVT.

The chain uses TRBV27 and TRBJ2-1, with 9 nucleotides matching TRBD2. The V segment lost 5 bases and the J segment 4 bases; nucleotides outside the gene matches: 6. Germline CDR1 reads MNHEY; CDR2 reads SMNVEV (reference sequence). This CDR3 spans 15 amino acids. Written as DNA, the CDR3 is TGTGCCAGCAGTCTCGGGACTAGCAGATACAATGAGCAGTTCTTC. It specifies CASSLGTSRYNEQFF.